These T cell receptor beta chains were read from a single sample in a study of blood T cells in healthy people across ages. From the 5' RACE reads, TCRdb called clonotypes with MiXCR, one entry per CDR3 protein. Of roughly 900,000 distinct CDR3 sequences listed, 48% are singletons. The sequencing input was blood. These receptors were obtained from a man aged 30-40 years in good health. Both conserved end residues are part of each CDR3. A D gene is named only where the DNA matches it firmly. Some rows have no size entry. The others give once, few or many, or a class for an expanded clone.

d_call: .
clone_size: .
v_call: TRBV3-1
j_call: TRBJ2-3
cdr3_aa: CASSPRAGAAQYF
cdr3_nt: TGTGCCAGCAGCCCCCGAGCGGGTGCGGCGCAGTATTTT

d_call: .
clone_size: .
v_call: TRBV7-9
j_call: TRBJ1-2
cdr3_aa: CASSYPLGEDNYGYTF
cdr3_nt: TGTGCCAGCAGCTACCCCCTAGGGGAAGATAACTATGGCTACACCTTC

d_call: .
clone_size: few
v_call: TRBV29-1
j_call: TRBJ2-7
cdr3_aa: CSVELASPLEQYF
cdr3_nt: TGCAGCGTTGAACTCGCGAGCCCCCTCGAGCAGTACTTC

d_call: TRBD2
clone_size: .
v_call: TRBV7-9
j_call: TRBJ2-5
cdr3_aa: CASSLVAGGVETQYF
cdr3_nt: TGTGCCAGCAGCTTAGTTGCGGGGGGAGTCGAGACCCAGTACTTC

d_call: .
clone_size: .
v_call: TRBV5-1
j_call: TRBJ2-3
cdr3_aa: CACSVRTGTSTDTQYF
cdr3_nt: TGCGCCTGCAGCGTTAGAACTGGAACTAGCACAGATACGCAGTATTTT

d_call: TRBD2
clone_size: .
v_call: TRBV9
j_call: TRBJ2-7
cdr3_aa: CASSVAGTSAYEQYF
cdr3_nt: TGTGCCAGCAGCGTAGCTGGAACTAGCGCCTACGAGCAGTACTTC

d_call: .
clone_size: .
v_call: TRBV27
j_call: TRBJ2-5
cdr3_aa: CASSPYSYSGETQYF
cdr3_nt: TGTGCCAGCAGTCCCTACTCTTATAGCGGAGAGACCCAGTACTTC

d_call: .
clone_size: .
v_call: TRBV5-1
j_call: TRBJ1-1
cdr3_aa: CASSSFPGTNTEAFF
cdr3_nt: TGCGCCAGCAGCTCCTTCCCGGGGACGAACACTGAAGCTTTCTTT

d_call: .
clone_size: .
v_call: TRBV3-1
j_call: TRBJ2-2
cdr3_aa: CASSQDAAYYTGELFF
cdr3_nt: TGTGCCAGCAGCCAAGACGCGGCCTACTACACCGGGGAGCTGTTTTTT

d_call: TRBD1
clone_size: few
v_call: TRBV6-5
j_call: TRBJ1-1
cdr3_aa: CASSSTGGVNTEAFF
cdr3_nt: TGTGCCAGCAGTTCGACAGGGGGGGTCAACACTGAAGCTTTCTTT

d_call: .
clone_size: .
v_call: TRBV2
j_call: TRBJ2-5
cdr3_aa: CASSLPGIRQETQYF
cdr3_nt: TGTGCCAGCAGCCTTCCCGGAATTCGGCAAGAGACCCAGTACTTC

d_call: .
clone_size: .
v_call: TRBV5-6
j_call: TRBJ1-2
cdr3_aa: CASSRTGMSGYTF
cdr3_nt: TGTGCCAGCAGCCGAACAGGGATGAGTGGCTACACCTTC

d_call: .
clone_size: many
v_call: TRBV5-1
j_call: TRBJ2-3
cdr3_aa: CASRSGEMADTQYF
cdr3_nt: TGCGCCAGCAGATCAGGGGAAATGGCAGATACGCAGTATTTT

d_call: TRBD2
clone_size: few
v_call: TRBV6-2/TRBV6-3
j_call: TRBJ2-5
cdr3_aa: CASSYSSTSGGETQYF
cdr3_nt: TGTGCCAGCAGTTACTCCTCGACTAGCGGGGGAGAGACCCAGTACTTC

d_call: TRBD2
clone_size: many
v_call: TRBV12-3/TRBV12-4
j_call: TRBJ2-3
cdr3_aa: CASMMGLSTDTQYF
cdr3_nt: TGTGCCAGCATGATGGGACTAAGCACAGATACGCAGTATTTT

d_call: TRBD2
clone_size: many
v_call: TRBV20-1
j_call: TRBJ2-5
cdr3_aa: CSARDALAGAQYF
cdr3_nt: TGCAGTGCTAGAGATGCACTAGCGGGGGCCCAGTACTTC

d_call: .
clone_size: .
v_call: TRBV18
j_call: TRBJ2-1
cdr3_aa: CASSPNTVEQFF
cdr3_nt: TGTGCCAGCTCACCAAACACGGTTGAGCAGTTCTTC

d_call: TRBD1
clone_size: few
v_call: TRBV4-2
j_call: TRBJ1-2
cdr3_aa: CASSRPGQGFYGYTF
cdr3_nt: TGTGCCAGCAGCCGCCCGGGACAGGGGTTCTATGGCTACACCTTC

d_call: .
clone_size: few
v_call: TRBV4-2
j_call: TRBJ2-1
cdr3_aa: CASSQEGGARAHEQFF
cdr3_nt: TGTGCCAGCAGCCAAGAGGGGGGAGCAAGGGCCCATGAGCAGTTCTTC

d_call: .
clone_size: .
v_call: TRBV7-9
j_call: TRBJ1-6
cdr3_aa: CASSLIDPGTFHF
cdr3_nt: TGTGCCAGCAGCCTAATAGATCCCGGGACATTCCACTTT

d_call: .
clone_size: few
v_call: TRBV12-3/TRBV12-4
j_call: TRBJ2-2
cdr3_aa: CASSPRGGELFF
cdr3_nt: TGTGCCAGCAGTCCCAGAGGGGGGGAGCTGTTTTTT

d_call: .
clone_size: .
v_call: TRBV28
j_call: TRBJ2-2
cdr3_aa: CASSLIRATGELFF
cdr3_nt: TGTGCCAGCAGCCTAATCCGGGCCACCGGGGAGCTGTTTTTT

d_call: .
clone_size: .
v_call: TRBV7-3
j_call: TRBJ2-3
cdr3_aa: CASSPPPGPTRLDTQYF
cdr3_nt: TGTGCCAGCAGCCCCCCGCCGGGACCTACCAGATTAGATACGCAGTATTTT

d_call: .
clone_size: .
v_call: TRBV7-3
j_call: TRBJ2-2
cdr3_aa: CASSQQGGIYTGELFF
cdr3_nt: TGTGCCAGCAGCCAACAGGGGGGGATTTACACCGGGGAGCTGTTTTTT

d_call: .
clone_size: few
v_call: TRBV7-2
j_call: TRBJ2-7
cdr3_aa: CASSPDSSSYEQYF
cdr3_nt: TGTGCCAGCAGCCCTGACAGCAGCTCCTACGAGCAGTACTTC

d_call: TRBD2
clone_size: .
v_call: TRBV28
j_call: TRBJ2-7
cdr3_aa: CASSAGLGPQTYEQYF
cdr3_nt: TGTGCCAGCAGTGCCGGACTAGGCCCCCAAACCTACGAGCAGTACTTC

d_call: TRBD2
clone_size: few
v_call: TRBV5-1
j_call: TRBJ2-3
cdr3_aa: CASSPLASGGTDTQYF
cdr3_nt: TGCGCCAGCAGCCCCCTCGCTAGCGGGGGCACAGATACGCAGTATTTT

d_call: .
clone_size: .
v_call: TRBV7-2
j_call: TRBJ2-7
cdr3_aa: CASSSGPVAYEQYF
cdr3_nt: TGTGCCAGCAGCTCGGGACCAGTGGCCTACGAGCAGTACTTC

d_call: .
clone_size: few
v_call: TRBV4-1
j_call: TRBJ2-7
cdr3_aa: CASSPPNYEQYF
cdr3_nt: TGCGCCAGCAGCCCCCCCAACTACGAGCAGTACTTC

d_call: TRBD1
clone_size: .
v_call: TRBV12-3/TRBV12-4
j_call: TRBJ2-3
cdr3_aa: CASSNLTGGFADTQYF
cdr3_nt: TGTGCCAGCAGCAACCTTACAGGGGGTTTTGCAGATACGCAGTATTTT

d_call: .
clone_size: .
v_call: TRBV3-1
j_call: TRBJ1-2
cdr3_aa: CASSQTLQGLTYGYTF
cdr3_nt: TGTGCCAGCAGCCAAACTCTACAGGGCCTTACCTATGGCTACACCTTT

d_call: .
clone_size: once
v_call: TRBV7-8
j_call: TRBJ1-5
cdr3_aa: CASSDAGDQPQHF
cdr3_nt: TGTGCCAGCAGCGACGCAGGGGATCAGCCCCAGCATTTT

d_call: .
clone_size: .
v_call: TRBV5-1
j_call: TRBJ1-2
cdr3_aa: CASSLESRVGYTF
cdr3_nt: TGCGCCAGCAGCTTGGAAAGCAGGGTTGGCTACACCTTC

d_call: TRBD1
clone_size: .
v_call: TRBV18
j_call: TRBJ1-2
cdr3_aa: CASSPLPPDRGVGYTF
cdr3_nt: TGTGCCAGCTCACCACTACCTCCGGACAGGGGAGTTGGCTACACCTTC

d_call: .
clone_size: .
v_call: TRBV20-1
j_call: TRBJ2-7
cdr3_aa: CSAVGPGPYEQYF
cdr3_nt: TGCAGTGCCGTAGGTCCGGGTCCCTACGAGCAGTACTTC

d_call: .
clone_size: once
v_call: TRBV10-3
j_call: TRBJ2-3
cdr3_aa: CAISAELDTQYF
cdr3_nt: TGTGCCATCAGCGCAGAACTAGATACGCAGTATTTT

d_call: TRBD2
clone_size: .
v_call: TRBV20-1
j_call: TRBJ2-1
cdr3_aa: CSARDLAWEGNEQFF
cdr3_nt: TGCAGTGCTAGAGATCTAGCGTGGGAGGGCAATGAGCAGTTCTTC

d_call: TRBD2
clone_size: .
v_call: TRBV11-2
j_call: TRBJ2-1
cdr3_aa: CASNILAGDYNEQFF
cdr3_nt: TGTGCCAGCAACATACTAGCGGGGGATTACAATGAGCAGTTCTTC

d_call: .
clone_size: few
v_call: TRBV12-3/TRBV12-4
j_call: TRBJ2-1
cdr3_aa: CASSLRAKGPFF
cdr3_nt: TGTGCCAGCAGTTTACGCGCAAAAGGGCCGTTCTTC

d_call: .
clone_size: few
v_call: TRBV7-9
j_call: TRBJ2-3
cdr3_aa: CASSFQGGEDTQYF
cdr3_nt: TGTGCCAGCAGCTTCCAGGGCGGCGAAGATACGCAGTATTTT

d_call: .
clone_size: many
v_call: TRBV12-3/TRBV12-4
j_call: TRBJ2-1
cdr3_aa: CASSLGGGGYNEQFF
cdr3_nt: TGTGCCAGCAGCTTAGGGGGCGGGGGGTACAATGAGCAGTTCTTC

d_call: TRBD2
clone_size: few
v_call: TRBV20-1
j_call: TRBJ2-1
cdr3_aa: CSAFPGTSGRAGNEQFF
cdr3_nt: TGCAGTGCTTTTCCCGGGACTAGCGGGAGGGCCGGAAATGAGCAGTTCTTC

d_call: .
clone_size: once
v_call: TRBV28
j_call: TRBJ2-4
cdr3_aa: CASSRAATGSEQYF
cdr3_nt: TGTGCCAGCAGCCGGGCCGCGACTGGATCAGAGCAGTACTTC

d_call: .
clone_size: many
v_call: TRBV20-1
j_call: TRBJ1-5
cdr3_aa: CSARAQVHQPQHF
cdr3_nt: TGCAGTGCTAGAGCACAGGTTCATCAGCCCCAGCATTTT

d_call: .
clone_size: .
v_call: TRBV12-3/TRBV12-4
j_call: TRBJ2-5
cdr3_aa: CASGQGEETQYF
cdr3_nt: TGTGCCAGCGGTCAGGGTGAAGAGACCCAGTACTTC

d_call: .
clone_size: .
v_call: TRBV27
j_call: TRBJ2-7
cdr3_aa: CASSSRLEQYF
cdr3_nt: TGTGCCAGCAGTTCTAGACTAGAGCAGTACTTC

d_call: TRBD2
clone_size: .
v_call: TRBV7-9
j_call: TRBJ2-3
cdr3_aa: CASSATSGGLRGDTQYF
cdr3_nt: TGTGCCAGCAGCGCTACTAGCGGGGGTCTTCGGGGAGATACGCAGTATTTT

d_call: .
clone_size: .
v_call: TRBV4-3
j_call: TRBJ2-5
cdr3_aa: CASSHVGGQETQYF
cdr3_nt: TGCGCCAGCAGCCACGTGGGGGGCCAAGAGACCCAGTACTTC

d_call: .
clone_size: once
v_call: TRBV20-1
j_call: TRBJ1-3
cdr3_aa: CSASGGPGNTIYF
cdr3_nt: TGCAGTGCTAGCGGGGGTCCCGGAAACACCATATATTTT

d_call: .
clone_size: few
v_call: TRBV12-3/TRBV12-4
j_call: TRBJ2-7
cdr3_aa: CASSLWTEVYEQYF
cdr3_nt: TGTGCCAGCAGTTTATGGACAGAAGTCTACGAGCAGTACTTC

d_call: .
clone_size: .
v_call: TRBV9
j_call: TRBJ2-3
cdr3_aa: CASSVGRQGTDTQYF
cdr3_nt: TGTGCCAGCAGCGTAGGTAGACAAGGCACAGATACGCAGTATTTT